These 27 T cell receptor beta chains came from one sample sequenced in a study of breast tumors, draining lymph nodes, adjacent tissues. TCRdb independently ran MiXCR on the multiplex PCR reads; one entry per CDR3 protein. The sample consists of approximately 12,000 distinct CDR3 sequences, 45% to 55% of them appearing once. Sequenced input: tumor-adjacent breast tissue. These receptors all stem from a female donor with breast cancer. Some clones in this sample may be carry-over from other donors' samples.

This clonotype is judged medium-sized. V is TRBV5-1 and J is TRBJ2-1; D is unresolved. The V end was cut by 0 bases, the J end by 4 bases, with 14 bases between. CDR1 and CDR2 from the germline V gene are SGHRS and YFSETQ. The CDR3 covers 16 residues. The CDR3 here is CASSLDIGGLYNEQFF. Here the CDR3 DNA reads TGCGCCAGCAGCTTGGACATCGGTGGTTTATACAATGAGCAGTTCTTC.

This clonotype was seen at least ten times. Just one base apart from a much larger clone, this may be a read error. The gene calls are TRBV11-2 and TRBJ2-2; no clear D. This CDR3 region has 18 residues. Germline V gene lookup returns CDR1 SGHAT and CDR2 FQNNGV. Deletions cut 4 bases from V and 2 bases from J, with 20 bases between. CDR3 in amino acids: CASSSPRGAGANTGELFF. CDR3 DNA: TGTGCCAGCAGCTCCCCCCGAGGAGCCGGAGCAAACACCGGGGAGCTGTTTTTT.

The chain recombines TRBV19 with TRBJ1-2, with 8 bases that match TRBD1. The CDR3 spans 14 residues. J lost 4 bases, V lost 5 bases, and 6 bases had no gene match. The germline gives CDR1 LNHDA, CDR2 SQIVND (reference sequence). The CDR3 DNA sequence: TGTGCCAGTAGTCGACAGGGGTGTACCTATGGCTACACCTTC. This translates into CASSRQGCTYGYTF.

The chain's CDR3 is CSAARETGITTIYF. CDR3 bases: TGCAGTGCTGCGCGCGAGACAGGGATAACCACCATATATTTT. This rearrangement joins TRBV20-1 to TRBJ1-3; the match to TRBD1 covers 7 bases. Germline CDR1 reads DFQATT; CDR2 reads SNEGSKA (reference sequence). V lost 5 bases to trimming and J lost 9 bases; unmatched junction nucleotides: 13. The CDR3 loop spans 14 amino acids.

There are a few counts of this clonotype. The chain employs TRBV14 and TRBJ1-2; D is perhaps TRBD1 (5 bases). Germline assignment: CDR1 SGHDN and CDR2 FVKESK. V gave up 0 bases and J gave up 3 bases, with 8 bases separating them. The CDR3 loop spans 14 amino acids. The CDR3 DNA reads TGTGCCAGCAGCCAAGATAGGACATACTATGGCTACACCTTC. Encoded protein: CASSQDRTYYGYTF.

For this clonotype: The limits of the CDR3 on the DNA are not certain, so only TCRdb's listed CDR3 is given. The J gene is TRBJ1-4, the V gene TRBV7-2; TRBD1, as called in the table, went unchecked against the DNA. Including both end residues, the CDR3 is 21 amino acids long. The germline V gene has CDR1 SGHTA and CDR2 FQGNSA. The chain's CDR3 is CASSFYICSASPTGEDEKLFF.

This clonotype has only one observation. This sequence joins TRBV15 and TRBJ2-7, with TRBD2 matching over 7 bases. The germline V gene has CDR1 LNHNV and CDR2 YYDKDF (reference sequence). The CDR3 length is 15 residues. The ends lost 0 bases at V and 6 bases at J; junction bases unmatched: 8. CDR3 DNA: TGTGCCACCAGCAGAGATAATAGCGGGCAGACCGAGCAGTACGTC. Amino acid sequence: CATSRDNSGQTEQYV.

The table lists this clonotype with a few counts. The rearrangement uses TRBV20-1 and TRBJ2-7; TRBD2 aligns across 15 bases. Germline assignment: CDR1 DFQATT and CDR2 SNEGSKA (reference sequence). There are 15 residues in the CDR3. Germline trimming cut 7 bases from V and 5 bases from J; bases unmatched to any gene: 9. CDR3 protein: CSGPGTSGRSDEQYF. As DNA, the CDR3 is TGCAGTGGCCCCGGGACTAGCGGGAGGTCTGACGAGCAGTACTTC.

This clonotype has a single count. V gene TRBV7-8 combines with J gene TRBJ2-7; D may correspond to TRBD1 or TRBD2 (5 bases each). Germline loops: CDR1 SGHVS, CDR2 FQNEAQ. V gave up 0 bases and J gave up 2 bases, with 14 bases separating them. The CDR3 has 16 residues. As DNA, the CDR3 is TGTGCCAGCAGCTTAGCGCGTGGGGGAGCGCCCTACGAGCAGTACTTC. The encoded protein is CASSLARGGAPYEQYF.

Details on this clonotype: The germline gene is not matched at one end of the junction; a read error may be the cause. CDR3 region: CASSDWSGAKVPDF. DNA of the CDR3: TGTGCCAGCAGTGACTGGTCCGGGGCCAAAGTCCCTGACTTT. The chain recombines TRBV25-1 with TRBJ2-6, with D perhaps matching TRBD1 or TRBD2 (5 bases each). Germline V gene data show CDR1 as MGHDK and CDR2 as SYGVNS. There are 14 residues in the CDR3.

The V gene is TRBV19, the J gene TRBJ2-3, with 8 bases lining up with TRBD1. Losses at the gene ends were 5 bases for V and 0 bases for J; bases not matched to a gene: 4. The CDR3 runs to 15 residues. Germline CDR1 and CDR2: LNHDA and SQIVND (reference sequence). As DNA, the CDR3 is TGTGCCAGTAGTGGGACAGGAGCTAGCACAGATACGCAGTATTTT. This encodes CASSGTGASTDTQYF.

In this sample, this clonotype is medium-sized. CDR3 sequence: CASSQQEMGDTQYF. The CDR3 coding sequence is TGCGCCAGCAGCCAACAGGAGATGGGAGATACGCAGTATTTT. The chain uses TRBV4-1 and TRBJ2-3; D not certain. V was trimmed by 2 bases and J by 5 bases, leaving 11 bases between them. This CDR3 contains 14 residues. Germline CDR1 MGHRA, CDR2 YSYEKL.

This chain links TRBV9 with TRBJ2-3; 11 nucleotides align to TRBD2. From germline, CDR1 is SGDLS and CDR2 YYNGEE. The CDR3 covers 16 residues. V was pared by 0 bases and J by 5 bases, with 5 bases of the junction left unmatched. The CDR3 reads CASSVAVTSGEDTQYF. DNA for the CDR3: TGTGCCAGCAGCGTAGCTGTGACTAGCGGGGAAGATACGCAGTATTTT.

V gene TRBV24-1 combines with J gene TRBJ2-1; 15 positions match TRBD2. The trim removed 4 bases at V and 8 bases at J, leaving 2 bases unmatched. Germline V lookup: CDR1 KGHDR, CDR2 SFDVKD. The CDR3 is 15 amino acids. CDR3 DNA sequence: TGTGCCACCAGTGACGGGACTAGCGGGAGGTATGAGCAGTTCTTC. Translation gives CATSDGTSGRYEQFF.

This clonotype has ten or more counts. The chain carries TRBV19 and TRBJ1-4; perhaps TRBD1 as D (6 bases). This CDR3 has 13 residues. The V end was cut by 6 bases, the J end by 6 bases, with 11 bases between. Germline V gene lookup returns CDR1 LNHDA and CDR2 SQIVND (reference sequence). The CDR3 DNA reads TGTGCCAGTAGAGACCAGGGGCATGAAAAACTGTTTTTT. Protein sequence: CASRDQGHEKLFF.

This clonotype is medium-sized by share. The chain links TRBV20-1 to TRBJ2-1, with D perhaps TRBD2 (5 bases). This CDR3 is built from 14 residues. In germline, CDR1 is DFQATT, CDR2 SNEGSKA (reference sequence). The V and J ends lost 3 bases and 5 bases respectively, with 14 bases between them. This chain's CDR3 is CSASSGEGDNEQFF. The CDR3 nucleotides read TGCAGTGCTAGTTCTGGCGAGGGAGACAATGAGCAGTTCTTC.

With regard to this clonotype: The germline gene is not matched at one end of the junction; a read error may be the cause. The chain uses TRBV20-1 and TRBJ2-7; unclear D gene. From germline, CDR1 is DFQATT and CDR2 SNEGSKA (reference sequence). This CDR3 has 11 residues. DNA for the CDR3: TGCAGTGCTAGACGCGGTTTCGAGCAGTCCTTC. Translating gives CSARRGFEQSF.

The CDR3 is CASSDAAVSQPQHF. Here the CDR3 DNA reads TGTGCCAGCAGTGACGCGGCAGTCTCTCAGCCCCAGCATTTT. The rearrangement joins TRBV2 to TRBJ1-5; D is ambiguous. Looked up from germline, CDR1 is SNHLY and CDR2 is FYNNEI. V gave up 3 bases and J gave up 6 bases, with 12 bases separating them. CDR3 length equals 14 residues.

This clonotype has at least ten counts. The chain uses TRBV5-6 and TRBJ2-2; 9 nucleotides align to TRBD1. Germline CDR1 SGHDT, CDR2 YYEEEE. The trim removed 1 base at V and 4 bases at J, leaving 2 bases unmatched. This CDR3 is 15 amino acids long. The DNA of the CDR3 is TGTGCCAGCAGCTTGTACAGGGGGCTCACCGGGGAGCTGTTTTTT. Residues: CASSLYRGLTGELFF.

This clonotype appeared many times. One end of the junction fails to match germline, which may point to a read error. This chain joins TRBV11-3 and TRBJ2-7; no clear D. This CDR3 comprises 8 residues. Germline assignment: CDR1 SGHNT and CDR2 YENEEA. For the CDR3, the DNA is TGTGCCAGCAGCTTAGATCTGTGG. Amino acid sequence: CASSLDLW.

Of note for this clonotype: Germline and junction disagree at one end, which may indicate a read error. The rearrangement uses TRBV11-2 and TRBJ1-5; D gene uncertain. The CDR3 is made up of 13 amino acids. CDR1 is SGHAT, CDR2 FQNNGV, per germline. The chain's CDR3 is CASSYHSNPPQHF. The CDR3 nucleotides read TGTGCCAGCAGCTACCATAGCAATCCGCCCCAGCATTTT.

The chain carries TRBV5-8 and TRBJ2-7, with TRBD1 matching 11 bases. CDR1 SGHTS and CDR2 YDEGEE come from the germline V gene. This CDR3 comprises 14 residues. V lost 6 bases to trimming and J lost 5 bases; unmatched junction nucleotides: 7. The CDR3 DNA sequence: TGTGCCAGCATCAAGGACAGGGGGCGGAACGAGCAGTACTTC. Translating gives CASIKDRGRNEQYF.

The J gene is TRBJ2-7, the V gene TRBV7-2; D may be TRBD2 (6 bases). The ends were cut back, 3 bases at V and 9 bases at J, with 18 bases in the middle. CDR3 length: 14 amino acids. CDR1 SGHTA and CDR2 FQGNSA come from the germline V gene. The DNA of the CDR3 is TGTGCCAGCAGCTTGGATGGGACTCTCGGTGCGCAGTACTTC. Translation gives CASSLDGTLGAQYF.

In its sample, this clonotype was seen many times. The CDR3 spells CASSRVPGQGADEQYF. Written as DNA, the CDR3 is TGTGCCAGTAGTAGGGTTCCGGGACAGGGGGCCGACGAGCAGTACTTC. The chain carries TRBV19 and TRBJ2-7; 12 bases are shared with TRBD1. Germline loops: CDR1 LNHDA, CDR2 SQIVND (reference sequence). The J segment lost 5 bases and the V segment lost 4 bases, leaving 9 bases of the junction unmatched. CDR3 size: 16 residues. The whole variable domain, remainder taken from reference TRBV19 and TRBJ2-7, is DGGITQSPKYLFRKEGQNVTLSCEQNLNHDAMYWYRQDPGQGLRLIYYSQIVNDFQKGDIAEGYSVSREKKESFPLTVTSAQKNPTAFYLCASSRVPGQGADEQYFGPGTRLTVT.

In this sample, this clonotype turned up many times. The genes are TRBV7-9 and TRBJ2-7; D may correspond to TRBD1 or TRBD2 (5 bases each). The V end was cut by 1 base, the J end by 6 bases, with 16 bases between. From germline, CDR1 is SEHNR and CDR2 FQNEAQ (reference sequence). This CDR3 comprises 15 residues. The CDR3 DNA reads TGTGCCAGCAGCTTAGTAGGGGACGGTGCGGGCGAGCAGTACTTC. Amino acids: CASSLVGDGAGEQYF.

This clonotype was counted a single time. This chain uses TRBV12-3 or TRBV12-4 with TRBJ1-4, with 8 bases identical to TRBD1. The CDR3 length is 14 residues. J gave up 4 bases and V 7 bases, and 5 bases lay outside the gene matches. DNA for the CDR3: TGTGCCAGCACCCTGGACAGGGTTAATGAAAAACTGTTTTTT. Encoded protein: CASTLDRVNEKLFF.

The J gene is TRBJ1-6, the V gene TRBV5-6, with TRBD1 matching over 9 bases. The J segment lost 17 bases and the V segment lost 4 bases, leaving 7 bases of the junction unmatched. CDR1 SGHDT and CDR2 YYEEEE come from the germline V gene. This CDR3 is built from 12 residues. CDR3 DNA sequence: TGTGCCAGCAGCCCGGGACAGGGTAAAATCCACTTT. Protein product: CASSPGQGKIHF.